This record looks at one T cell receptor (beta chain) sequence and its context. Its specificity is unknown. These data come from a study of shared clonotypes between healthy human individuals. Study-wide context: CD8 memory received one plate per donor, CD8 naive two, CD4 memory three and CD4 naive three.

The authors split each subset's genomic DNA evenly across several immunoSEQ plates. Libraries were prepared by immunoSEQ multiplex PCR; TCRdb keeps only in-frame clonotypes and omits some of them. The sample holds hundreds of thousands of clones, around 96% seen once. The naive CD8 population came from CD45RO-negative cells selected for CCR7, without terminally differentiated effector memory CD45RA+ cells. Study-wide findings and caveats: Rarefaction revealed incomplete sorted-subset sequencing despite large depth. Of the naive CD4 clonotypes, around 5.2% were shared across several donors.

The V gene's germline CDR1 is LNHDA and CDR2 SQIVND (reference sequence). The CDR3 loop spans 13 amino acids. The sample taken for sequencing was naive CD8+ T cells sorted from blood. The receptor comes from a woman between 25 and 40 years old in good health. The rearrangement links TRBV19 to TRBJ2-5; 11 nucleotides line up with TRBD1. Matching the DNA end better, TRBJ2-7 makes the J call doubtful. CDR3 region: CASSDGTGGEQYF. DNA of the CDR3: TGTGCCAGTAGTGACGGGACAGGGGGCGAGCAGTACTTC.